This TCR beta chain appears in the sequencing data of a study of Graves' ophthalmopathy and Graves' hyperthyroidism (dated by TCRdb to the late 2010s). With respect to the entire study: Peripheral blood was collected at initial diagnosis, prior to any treatment. In total, 135 blood samples were TCR-sequenced: around 42 ophthalmopathy, 75 hyperthyroidism and approximately 17 hyperthyroidism-to-ophthalmopathy patients. In a handful of hyperthyroidism patients, the T-cell repertoires found in thyroid tissue were compared with those found in blood. The 100 or so discovery patients were randomly split 7:3 into training and test sets. The study used TCR beta repertoire signatures to distinguish Graves' ophthalmopathy from Graves' hyperthyroidism and to predict progression to ophthalmopathy. For independent validation, a separate cohort was made up of some 18 hyperthyroidism patients plus 17 patients who later progressed from hyperthyroidism to ophthalmopathy. A discovery set of about a hundred patients (approximately 42 ophthalmopathy, 55 to 65 stable hyperthyroidism) was enrolled to explore V-J signatures distinguishing ophthalmopathy from hyperthyroidism. After sampling, hyperthyroidism patients received methimazole starting at 30 mg daily, and ophthalmopathy patients received high-dose intravenous methylprednisolone.

For repertoire sequencing, the TCR beta CDR3 regions were amplified from RNA transcripts. The first round was an RT-PCR using HTBI primers with the Qiagen OneStep RT-PCR kit, and this first round was followed by a second-round multiplex PCR, then size selection and purification. The libraries underwent paired-end sequencing with 100 bp reads on an Illumina HiSeq2000. The authors' analysis ran thus. SOAPnuke was used for read processing, and reads with adapters, uncalled bases, a mean Phred below 15, or no exact constant-primer or identifier match were discarded. COPE v1.2.5 was used to merge the high-quality paired reads. Each unique nucleotide sequence was defined as a clonotype, and clonotypes were aligned to IMGT TRB V, D and J references with MiTCR v1.1. The analysis was limited to V-J combinations with a frequency above 0.0001, which together covered more than 99% of repertoires. A TCR clonal expansion and chaos score per V-J combination was defined as the ratio of F50 clonal expansion to chaos observed in the TCRdist matrix. Features were reduced by Welch's t-statistics and random forest to around 13 V-J combinations, which fed a naive Bayes classifier. The Morisita-Horn index was used to measure how similar the thyroid and blood repertoires were. TCRdb reran the public reads through fastp at Q25 and MiXCR, keeping productive beta chains. Each record represents a unique CDR3 protein, reported with the most common genes and DNA among its rows. The authors' filters were not applied to this entry. The sample has roughly 160,000 distinct CDR3 sequences on record, about 40% of them singletons. Around 5.5% of the sample belongs to the ten largest clones.

Patients with ophthalmopathy had moderately to severely active disease, with a Clinical Activity Score of 3 or more, a NOSPECS grade of 4 or more, and a disease duration of less than 3 months. Patients with other autoimmune diseases, uncontrolled infections, pregnancy or lactation were excluded from the study. Diagnosis relied on clinical symptoms, serum thyroxine, TRAb, thyroid ultrasound and orbital computed tomography. Using Ficoll-Paque density gradient centrifugation, PBMCs were isolated from 9 to 10 ml of fresh peripheral blood. Total RNA was extracted with Trizol reagent and quality-checked on an Agilent 2100 Bioanalyzer. About this clonotype itself: Its antigen remains unidentified. Per-nucleotide qualities are absent, and no much larger clonotype sits a single base away.

Paper-wide results and their limitations: No statistical method was used to predetermine the sample size, and group allocation was not hidden from the investigators. Ophthalmopathy was separated from stable hyperthyroidism by the 13-signature model with 87.88% sensitivity and around 81% specificity in cross-validation and with 80%/75% in the test set. In validation, the model predicted ophthalmopathy progression with about 70% sensitivity and roughly 72% specificity; 12 predicted patients were CT-confirmed with GO in a median of about 7.1 months. Most expanded thyroid clonotypes with frequency above 0.001 were also detected in blood, suggesting blood repertoires may reflect the thyroid immune response.

The germline V end is reduced by 5 bases and the J end by 0 bases; junction bases left unmatched: 7. Looking up the germline V gene (reference sequence) yields CDR1 SGHAT and CDR2 FQDESV. The CDR3 runs 15 residues from the cysteine to the phenylalanine. This entry keeps only the CDR3 DNA: 45 bases, framed from base 1. The chain uses TRBV11-1 and TRBJ2-7, and TRBD1 aligns with 7 junction nucleotides. Sequencing used peripheral blood. This sequence was found in a woman aged 40 to 55 with Graves' ophthalmopathy. Donor details come from another sample of the same person, matched by shared clones. At the DNA level, the sequence is TGTGCCAGCAGCCGGGACAGAACCTACTCCTACGAGCAGTACTTC. Translated, it gives CASSRDRTYSYEQYF. Beyond the CDR3, the reference TRBV11-1 and TRBJ2-7 genes provide the residues; the full variable domain reads: EAEVAQSPRYKITEKSQAVAFWCDPISGHATLYWYRQILGQGPELLVQFQDESVVDDSQLPKDRFSAERLKGVDSTLKIQPAELGDSAMYLCASSRDRTYSYEQYFGPGTRLTVT.